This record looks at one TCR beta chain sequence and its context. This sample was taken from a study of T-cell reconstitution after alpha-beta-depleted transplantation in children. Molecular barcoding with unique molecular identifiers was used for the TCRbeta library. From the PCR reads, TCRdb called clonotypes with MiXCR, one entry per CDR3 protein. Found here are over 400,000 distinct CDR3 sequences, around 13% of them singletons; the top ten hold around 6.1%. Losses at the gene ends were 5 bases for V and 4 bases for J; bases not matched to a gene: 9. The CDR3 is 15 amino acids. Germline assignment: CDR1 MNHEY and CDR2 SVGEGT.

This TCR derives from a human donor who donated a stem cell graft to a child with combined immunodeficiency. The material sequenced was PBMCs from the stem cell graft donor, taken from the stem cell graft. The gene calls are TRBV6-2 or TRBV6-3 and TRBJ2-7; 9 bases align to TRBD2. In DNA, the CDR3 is TGTGCCAGCAGTGACATAGCGGGAGAAAGGTACGAGCAGTACTTC. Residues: CASSDIAGERYEQYF.